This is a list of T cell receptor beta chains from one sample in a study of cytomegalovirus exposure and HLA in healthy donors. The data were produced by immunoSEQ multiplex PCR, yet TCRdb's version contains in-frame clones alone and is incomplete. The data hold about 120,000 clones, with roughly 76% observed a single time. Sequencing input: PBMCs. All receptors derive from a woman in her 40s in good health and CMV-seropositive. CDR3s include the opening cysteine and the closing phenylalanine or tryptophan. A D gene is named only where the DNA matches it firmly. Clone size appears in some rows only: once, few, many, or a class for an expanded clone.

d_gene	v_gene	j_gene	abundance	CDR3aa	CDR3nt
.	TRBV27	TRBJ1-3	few	CASSSHRQYSFSGNTIYF	TGTGCCAGCAGTTCCCACAGACAGTACTCCTTCTCTGGAAACACCATATATTTT
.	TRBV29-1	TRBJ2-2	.	CSVLKRDTGELFF	TGCAGCGTTCTGAAGAGGGACACCGGGGAGCTGTTTTTT
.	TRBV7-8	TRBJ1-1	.	CASFTGLANTEAFF	TGTGCCAGCTTTACGGGATTGGCGAACACTGAAGCTTTCTTT
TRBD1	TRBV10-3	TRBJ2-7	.	CAIRQTGDEQYF	TGTGCCATCAGGCAGACAGGGGACGAGCAGTACTTC
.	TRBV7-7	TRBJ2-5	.	CASSLGGAKETQYF	TGTGCTAGCAGCTTAGGCGGGGCTAAGGAGACCCAGTACTTC
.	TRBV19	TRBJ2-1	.	CASRNYPINYNEQFF	TGTGCCAGCCGTAACTACCCCATAAACTACAATGAGCAGTTCTTC
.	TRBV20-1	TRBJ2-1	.	CSARMAGEQFF	TGCAGTGCTAGAATGGCGGGTGAGCAGTTCTTC
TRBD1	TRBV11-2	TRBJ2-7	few	CASSRNHGTGENEQYF	TGTGCCAGCAGCCGGAACCACGGGACAGGGGAGAACGAGCAGTACTTC
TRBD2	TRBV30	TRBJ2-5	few	CATTSGGASETQYF	TGTGCCACGACTAGCGGGGGGGCCTCGGAGACCCAGTACTTC
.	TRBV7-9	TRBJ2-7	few	CASSPTREQYF	TGTGCCAGCAGCCCGACTAGGGAGCAGTACTTC
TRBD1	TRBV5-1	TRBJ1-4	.	CASSLRQGAEKLFF	TGCGCCAGCAGCTTGAGACAGGGGGCAGAGAAACTGTTTTTT
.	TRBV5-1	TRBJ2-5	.	CASSLQSSTAQETQYF	TGCGCCAGCAGCTTGCAGTCGTCCACCGCCCAAGAGACCCAGTACTTC
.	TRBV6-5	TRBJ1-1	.	CASSFGERQKAFF	TGTGCCAGCAGTTTCGGGGAGAGGCAGAAAGCTTTCTTT
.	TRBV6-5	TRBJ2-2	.	CASSPKIGGELFF	TGTGCCAGCAGCCCAAAGATCGGCGGGGAGCTGTTTTTT
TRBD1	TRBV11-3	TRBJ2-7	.	CASSLTGSHEQYF	TGTGCCAGCAGCCTGACAGGGTCTCACGAGCAGTACTTC
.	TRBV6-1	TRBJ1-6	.	CASRGTPNNSPLHF	TGTGCCAGCAGAGGGACACCCAATAATTCACCCCTCCACTTT
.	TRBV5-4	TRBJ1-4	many	CASSLQGTNEKLFF	TGTGCCAGCAGCTTGCAGGGTACTAATGAAAAACTGTTTTTT
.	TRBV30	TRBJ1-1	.	CAWNEYSEAFF	TGTGCCTGGAACGAATACAGTGAAGCTTTCTTT
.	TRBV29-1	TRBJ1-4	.	CSVDRGEKLFF	TGCAGCGTCGATAGGGGGGAAAAACTGTTTTTT
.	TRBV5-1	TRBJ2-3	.	CASSLGRHGDTDTQYF	TGCGCCAGCAGCTTGGGACGCCACGGAGACACAGATACGCAGTATTTT
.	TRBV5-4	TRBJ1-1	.	CASSLKQGEFSEAFF	TGTGCCAGCAGCCTAAAACAGGGTGAGTTCTCTGAAGCTTTCTTT
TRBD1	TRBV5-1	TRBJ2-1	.	CASSTGTGSIEQFF	TGCGCCAGCAGTACCGGGACAGGGAGCATTGAGCAGTTCTTC
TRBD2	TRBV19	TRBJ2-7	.	CASTRTSGASYEQYF	TGTGCCAGTACTCGTACTAGCGGGGCCTCCTACGAGCAGTACTTC
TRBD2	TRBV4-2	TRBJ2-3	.	CASSLQTSGPPDTQYF	TGTGCCAGCAGCCTCCAAACTAGCGGCCCCCCAGATACGCAGTATTTT
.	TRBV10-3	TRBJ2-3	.	CAGGLSDRTDTQYF	TGTGCCGGCGGACTGTCCGATAGGACAGATACGCAGTATTTT
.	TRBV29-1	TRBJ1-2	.	CSVGQFYGYTF	TGCAGCGTTGGGCAGTTCTATGGCTACACCTTC
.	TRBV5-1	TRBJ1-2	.	CASTITFRGRREGYTF	TGCGCCAGCACCATCACTTTCCGTGGGCGTCGCGAGGGCTACACCTTC
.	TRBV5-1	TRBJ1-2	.	CASSLGYTGNYGYTF	TGCGCCAGCAGCTTGGGCTATACAGGAAACTATGGCTACACCTTC
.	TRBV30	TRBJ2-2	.	CAWREGFNTGELFF	TGTGCCTGGAGAGAGGGATTCAACACCGGGGAGCTGTTTTTT
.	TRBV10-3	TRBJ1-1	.	CAINPNSPSNTEAFF	TGTGCCATCAACCCGAACTCCCCAAGCAACACTGAAGCTTTCTTT
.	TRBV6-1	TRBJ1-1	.	CASRERGSSTEAFF	TGTGCCAGCAGGGAAAGGGGGAGTAGCACTGAAGCTTTCTTT
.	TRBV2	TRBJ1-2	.	CASSVQGDYGYTF	TGTGCCAGCAGTGTACAGGGAGACTATGGCTACACCTTC
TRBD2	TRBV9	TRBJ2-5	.	CASSETTGGETQYF	TGTGCCAGCAGCGAGACGACGGGAGGGGAGACCCAGTACTTC
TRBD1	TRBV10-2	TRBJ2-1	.	CASRPDRGPYNEQFF	TGCGCCAGCAGGCCGGACAGGGGACCCTACAATGAGCAGTTCTTC
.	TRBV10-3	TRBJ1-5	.	CAITGWGQPQHF	TGTGCCATTACAGGGTGGGGTCAGCCCCAGCATTTT
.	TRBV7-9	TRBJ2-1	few	CASSLAMDRSNEQFF	TGTGCCAGCAGCTTAGCGATGGACAGATCCAATGAGCAGTTCTTC
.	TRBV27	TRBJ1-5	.	CASSFSTVSNQPQHF	TGTGCCAGCAGTTTCTCCACAGTTAGCAATCAGCCCCAGCATTTT
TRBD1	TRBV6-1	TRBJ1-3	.	CASNRDREIGNTIYF	TGTGCCAGCAACCGGGACAGGGAAATTGGAAACACCATATATTTT
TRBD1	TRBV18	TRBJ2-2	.	CASQTGTAGAGELFF	TGTGCCAGCCAAACCGGGACAGCAGGCGCCGGGGAGCTGTTTTTT
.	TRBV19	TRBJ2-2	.	CASRANANTGELFF	TGTGCCAGTAGGGCAAACGCGAACACCGGGGAGCTGTTTTTT
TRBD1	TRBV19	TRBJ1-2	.	CASSIPRQGRGYTF	TGTGCCAGTAGTATCCCCCGACAGGGGAGGGGCTACACCTTC
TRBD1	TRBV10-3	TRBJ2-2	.	CAISSGTGDSGELFF	TGTGCCATCAGTTCCGGGACAGGGGATTCGGGGGAGCTGTTTTTT
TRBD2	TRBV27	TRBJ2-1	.	CASSRYSGGPYNEQFF	TGTGCCAGCAGCCGATATAGCGGGGGACCCTACAATGAGCAGTTCTTC
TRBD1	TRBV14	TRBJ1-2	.	CASSAQGAGYGYTF	TGTGCCAGCAGCGCCCAGGGGGCCGGCTATGGCTACACCTTC
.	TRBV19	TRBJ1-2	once	CASRPGRSNYGYTF	TGTGCCAGTCGACCCGGGAGGTCTAACTATGGCTACACCTTC
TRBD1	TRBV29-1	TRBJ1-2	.	CSVEGLRDSPISNYGYTF	TGCAGCGTTGAAGGCCTCCGGGACAGCCCCATTTCTAACTATGGCTACACCTTC
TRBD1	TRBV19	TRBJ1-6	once	CASSSHQTGGSRPLHF	TGTGCCAGTAGTTCACACCAGACAGGGGGTTCGAGGCCCCTCCACTTT
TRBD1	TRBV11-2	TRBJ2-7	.	CASSLRGTGTYEQYF	TGTGCCAGCAGCTTAAGAGGGACAGGGACCTACGAGCAGTACTTC
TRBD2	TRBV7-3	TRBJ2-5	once	CASSSHSTSGKETQYF	TGTGCCAGCAGCTCACACTCAACTAGCGGGAAAGAGACCCAGTACTTC
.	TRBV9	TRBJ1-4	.	CASSPTEEELFF	TGTGCCAGCAGCCCTACTGAAGAGGAACTGTTTTTT
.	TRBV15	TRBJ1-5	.	CATSRGQVQVQPQHF	TGTGCCACCAGCAGAGGACAGGTTCAGGTACAGCCCCAGCATTTT
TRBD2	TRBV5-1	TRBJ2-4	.	CASSYREGSKYF	TGCGCCAGCAGCTACCGGGAGGGTAGCAAATACTTC
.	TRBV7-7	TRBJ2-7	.	CASSTPSGEQYF	TGTGCTAGCAGTACCCCTTCAGGCGAGCAGTACTTC
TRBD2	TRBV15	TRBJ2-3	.	CATSRTSGGLSGAQYF	TGTGCCACCAGCAGAACTAGCGGGGGCCTATCAGGCGCGCAGTATTTT
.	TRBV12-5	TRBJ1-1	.	CASGLQGYTEAFF	TGTGCTAGTGGGCTCCAGGGGTACACTGAAGCTTTCTTT
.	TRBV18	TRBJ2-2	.	CASSPLGRAAGELFF	TGTGCCAGCTCACCTTTGGGCAGGGCAGCCGGGGAGCTGTTTTTT
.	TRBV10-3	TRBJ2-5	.	CAISLGGRQETQYF	TGTGCCATCAGTCTCGGGGGGCGCCAAGAGACCCAGTACTTC
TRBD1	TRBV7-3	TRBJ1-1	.	CASSLRGGTGHLNTEAFF	TGTGCCAGCAGCTTAAGAGGGGGCACGGGACACCTGAACACTGAAGCTTTCTTT
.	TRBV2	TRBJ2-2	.	CASSQEGQVGGELFF	TGTGCCAGCAGTCAGGAGGGGCAAGTGGGCGGGGAGCTGTTTTTT
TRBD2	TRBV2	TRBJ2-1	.	CASSVGSGGATVQFF	TGTGCCAGCAGTGTTGGTAGCGGGGGAGCCACCGTGCAGTTCTTC